Detailed here is one T cell receptor beta chain. Its antigen is unknown. This specimen belongs to a study of identical twins. CDR1 is MNHNS and CDR2 is SASEGT in the germline V gene. CDR3 length: 16 amino acids. Trimming removed 0 bases from V and 1 base from J, with 11 bases in between. MiXCR, applied by TCRdb to the 5' RACE reads, yields one record per CDR3 protein. The sample holds roughly 1,500,000 distinct CDR3 sequences, about 32% seen once. Study-wide results and caveats: Cord blood's abundant beta clonotypes had fewer insertions, unlike memory repertoires. Models, which agreed with sharing between unrelated individuals, nonetheless underestimated the out-of-frame TCR alpha sharing seen in monozygotic twins.

The origin of this receptor is a newborn girl in good health. The sample consisted of cord blood. This sequence joins TRBV6-1 and TRBJ2-3; D may be TRBD1 or TRBD2 (6 bases each). The CDR3 loop reads CASSEAGGPRTDTQYF. CDR3 in DNA: TGTGCCAGCAGTGAAGCGGGGGGCCCACGCACAGATACGCAGTATTTT.